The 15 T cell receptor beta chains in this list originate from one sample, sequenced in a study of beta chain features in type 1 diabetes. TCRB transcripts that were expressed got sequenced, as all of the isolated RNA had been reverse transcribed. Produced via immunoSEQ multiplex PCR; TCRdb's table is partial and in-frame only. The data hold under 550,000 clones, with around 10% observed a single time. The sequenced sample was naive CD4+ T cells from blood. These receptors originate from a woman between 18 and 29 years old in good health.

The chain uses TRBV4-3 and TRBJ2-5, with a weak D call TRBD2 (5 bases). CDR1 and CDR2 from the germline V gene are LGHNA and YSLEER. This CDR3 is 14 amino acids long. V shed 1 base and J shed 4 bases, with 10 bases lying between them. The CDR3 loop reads CASSQVLAGETQYF. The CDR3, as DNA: TGCGCCAGCAGCCAAGTCCTAGCCGGAGAGACCCAGTACTTC.

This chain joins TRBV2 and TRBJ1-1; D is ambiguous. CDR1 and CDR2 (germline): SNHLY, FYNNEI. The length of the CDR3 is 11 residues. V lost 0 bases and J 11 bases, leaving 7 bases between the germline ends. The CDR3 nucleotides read TGTGCCAGCAGTGAAGCAGAACTTGCTTTCTTT. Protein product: CASSEAELAFF.

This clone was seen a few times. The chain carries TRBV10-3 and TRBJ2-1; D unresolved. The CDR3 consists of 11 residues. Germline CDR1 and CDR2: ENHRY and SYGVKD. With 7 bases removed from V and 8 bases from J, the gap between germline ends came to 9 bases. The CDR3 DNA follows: TGTGCCATCACGATCGGTTATGAGCAGTTCTTC. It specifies CAITIGYEQFF.

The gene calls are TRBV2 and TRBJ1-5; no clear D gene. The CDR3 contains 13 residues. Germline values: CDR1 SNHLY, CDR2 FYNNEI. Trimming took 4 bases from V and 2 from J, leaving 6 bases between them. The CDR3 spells CASSGVRNQPQHF. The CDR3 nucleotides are TGTGCCAGCAGTGGGGTTCGCAATCAGCCCCAGCATTTT.

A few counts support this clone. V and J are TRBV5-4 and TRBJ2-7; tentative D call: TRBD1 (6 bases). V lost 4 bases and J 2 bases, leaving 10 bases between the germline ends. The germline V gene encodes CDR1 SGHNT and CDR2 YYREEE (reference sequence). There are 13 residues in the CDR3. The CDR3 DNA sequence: TGTGCCAGCAGCAGAGGACAGACCTACGAGCAGTACGTC. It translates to CASSRGQTYEQYV.

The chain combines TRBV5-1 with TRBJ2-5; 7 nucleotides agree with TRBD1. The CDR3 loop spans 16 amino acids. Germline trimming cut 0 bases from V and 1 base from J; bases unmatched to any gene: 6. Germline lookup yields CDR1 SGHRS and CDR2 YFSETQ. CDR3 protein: CASSLGAGTAQETQYF. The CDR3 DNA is TGCGCCAGCAGCTTGGGGGCCGGGACAGCCCAAGAGACCCAGTACTTC.

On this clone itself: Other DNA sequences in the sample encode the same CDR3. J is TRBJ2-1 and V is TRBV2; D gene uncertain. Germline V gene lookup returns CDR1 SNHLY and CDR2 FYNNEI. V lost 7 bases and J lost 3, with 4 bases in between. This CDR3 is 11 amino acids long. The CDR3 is CASNGYNEQFF. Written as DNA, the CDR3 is TGTGCCAGCAACGGCTACAATGAGCAGTTCTTC.

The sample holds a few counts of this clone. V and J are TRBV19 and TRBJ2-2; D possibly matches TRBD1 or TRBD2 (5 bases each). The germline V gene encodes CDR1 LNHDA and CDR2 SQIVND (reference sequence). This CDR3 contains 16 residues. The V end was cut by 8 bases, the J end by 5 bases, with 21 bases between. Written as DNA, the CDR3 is TGTGCCAGTGAAGGGGACGGTAGAGGTTGGACCGGGGAGCTGTTTTTT. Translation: CASEGDGRGWTGELFF.

CDR3 nucleotides: TGTGCCAGCTCCGAGACTAGCGGGAGAGGGCCCTACGAGCAGTACTTC. Translation: CASSETSGRGPYEQYF. The chain uses TRBV18 and TRBJ2-7; 12 bases agree with TRBD2. Trimming at V came to 6 bases and at J to 2 bases, leaving 8 bases not matched to a gene. In germline, CDR1 is KGHSH, CDR2 LQKENI. The CDR3 runs to 16 residues. Full variable domain (missing parts from reference TRBV18 and TRBJ2-7): NAGVMQNPRHLVRRRGQEARLRCSPMKGHSHVYWYRQLPEEGLKFMVYLQKENIIDESGMPKERFSAEFPKEGPSILRIQQVVRGDSAAYFCASSETSGRGPYEQYFGPGTRLTVT.

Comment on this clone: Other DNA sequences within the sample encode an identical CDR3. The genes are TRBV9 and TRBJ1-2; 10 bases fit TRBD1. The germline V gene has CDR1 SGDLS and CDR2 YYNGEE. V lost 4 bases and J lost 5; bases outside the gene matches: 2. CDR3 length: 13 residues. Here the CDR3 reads CASSRDRGYGYTF. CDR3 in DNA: TGTGCCAGCAGCCGGGACAGGGGATATGGCTACACCTTC.

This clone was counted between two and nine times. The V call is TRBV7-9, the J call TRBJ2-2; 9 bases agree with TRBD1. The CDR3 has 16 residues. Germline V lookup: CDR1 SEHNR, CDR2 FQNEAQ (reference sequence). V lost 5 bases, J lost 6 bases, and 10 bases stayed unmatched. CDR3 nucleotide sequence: TGTGCCAGCAGCCCACTCCCGGGACAGGGATCCGGGGAGCTGTTTTTT. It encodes CASSPLPGQGSGELFF.

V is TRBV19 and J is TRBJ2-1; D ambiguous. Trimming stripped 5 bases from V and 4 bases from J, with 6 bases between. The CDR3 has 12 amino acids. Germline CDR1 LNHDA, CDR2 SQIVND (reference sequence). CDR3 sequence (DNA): TGTGCCAGTAGTCGGATTTACAATGAGCAGTTCTTC. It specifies CASSRIYNEQFF.

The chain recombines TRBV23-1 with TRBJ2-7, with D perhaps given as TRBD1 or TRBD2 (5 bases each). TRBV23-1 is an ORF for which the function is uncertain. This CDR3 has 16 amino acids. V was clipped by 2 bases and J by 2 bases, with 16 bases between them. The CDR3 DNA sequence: TGCGCCAGCAGTCAAACGCCGGCAGGGAGTACCTACGAGCAGTACGTC. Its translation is CASSQTPAGSTYEQYV.

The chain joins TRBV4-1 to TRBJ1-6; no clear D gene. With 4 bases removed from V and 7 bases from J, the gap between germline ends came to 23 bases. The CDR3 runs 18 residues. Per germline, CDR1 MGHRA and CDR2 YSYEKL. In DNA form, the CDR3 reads TGCGCCAGCAGCCCTAAAGGCCTTATGGGTGATCAGAATTCACCCCTCCACTTT. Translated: CASSPKGLMGDQNSPLHF.

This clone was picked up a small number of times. The CDR3 DNA reads as TGTGCCACCAGCAGAGGAGGGGCGGGGGACACAGATACGCAGTATTTT. Amino acids: CATSRGGAGDTDTQYF. The chain combines TRBV15 with TRBJ2-3; 7 bases fit TRBD2. Germline loops: CDR1 LNHNV, CDR2 YYDKDF (reference sequence). The CDR3 runs 16 residues. V shed 1 base and J 2 bases; nucleotides not matched to a gene: 6.